This is a list of T cell receptor beta chains from one sample in a study of prognosis after radiotherapy for stage I lung cancer. TCRdb re-analysed the multiplex PCR reads in MiXCR, keeping a single row per CDR3 protein. Of 14,000 or so distinct CDR3 sequences listed, around half are singletons. Sequences were derived from PBMCs, sampled before or after stereotactic body radiation therapy (not recorded which). The receptors stem from a donor over 45 with non-small cell lung cancer. The conserved cysteine and the conserved F or W are not part of the CDR3 here. A D gene is named only where the DNA matches it firmly.

d_gene: TRBD2
j_gene: TRBJ2-3
v_gene: TRBV20-1
CDR3aa: SAPNLNRLADTDTQY

d_gene: TRBD1
j_gene: TRBJ2-7
v_gene: TRBV5-1
CDR3aa: ASRVTGRSYEQY

d_gene: .
j_gene: TRBJ2-7
v_gene: TRBV24-1
CDR3aa: ATSDLSRGNSYEQY

d_gene: .
j_gene: TRBJ1-6
v_gene: TRBV28
CDR3aa: ASSSFLHSPLH

d_gene: TRBD2
j_gene: TRBJ2-3
v_gene: TRBV19
CDR3aa: ASSIALLAGGTDTQY

d_gene: .
j_gene: TRBJ2-7
v_gene: TRBV5-1
CDR3aa: ASSLFTGYEQY

d_gene: .
j_gene: TRBJ2-3
v_gene: TRBV10-3
CDR3aa: AIRDFEDTQY

d_gene: .
j_gene: TRBJ1-6
v_gene: TRBV9
CDR3aa: ASSGSGGTENSPLH

d_gene: .
j_gene: TRBJ2-1
v_gene: TRBV5-4
CDR3aa: ASSQTSLISNEQF

d_gene: .
j_gene: TRBJ2-3
v_gene: TRBV19
CDR3aa: ASSRGGSTDTQY

d_gene: .
j_gene: TRBJ2-3
v_gene: TRBV9
CDR3aa: ASSVSPYTDTQY

d_gene: .
j_gene: TRBJ2-2
v_gene: TRBV6-5
CDR3aa: ASSYVLSTGELF

d_gene: .
j_gene: TRBJ1-5
v_gene: TRBV6-1
CDR3aa: ASSLGQDDRPQH

d_gene: .
j_gene: TRBJ2-2
v_gene: TRBV6-1
CDR3aa: ASSVIYNTGELF

d_gene: TRBD1
j_gene: TRBJ2-1
v_gene: TRBV6-4
CDR3aa: ASSSGTGFNEQF

d_gene: .
j_gene: TRBJ2-6
v_gene: TRBV7-6
CDR3aa: ASSLDGGGGSGANVLT

d_gene: .
j_gene: TRBJ1-4
v_gene: TRBV5-1
CDR3aa: ASSSDSTNEKLF

d_gene: TRBD2
j_gene: TRBJ2-3
v_gene: TRBV20-1
CDR3aa: SARDSGTLYTQY

d_gene: .
j_gene: TRBJ1-2
v_gene: TRBV2
CDR3aa: ASSENREGGYT

d_gene: TRBD2
j_gene: TRBJ2-7
v_gene: TRBV2
CDR3aa: ASSEGLAGVRQY

d_gene: TRBD1
j_gene: TRBJ1-5
v_gene: TRBV6-1
CDR3aa: ASSEGAGGGQPQH

d_gene: .
j_gene: TRBJ2-3
v_gene: TRBV9
CDR3aa: ASSLWGDSTDTQY

d_gene: .
j_gene: TRBJ2-7
v_gene: TRBV4-2
CDR3aa: ASSQARGEGSYEQY

d_gene: .
j_gene: TRBJ2-7
v_gene: TRBV28
CDR3aa: ASSLNQGDGEQY

d_gene: TRBD1
j_gene: TRBJ2-3
v_gene: TRBV30
CDR3aa: AWRDRGIRHTQY

d_gene: .
j_gene: TRBJ2-3
v_gene: TRBV11-3
CDR3aa: ASSSPPSDTQY

d_gene: .
j_gene: TRBJ1-4
v_gene: TRBV6-2/TRBV6-3
CDR3aa: ASSGAGGAINEKLF

d_gene: TRBD2
j_gene: TRBJ2-7
v_gene: TRBV9
CDR3aa: ASSAGTSARSQAYEQY

d_gene: .
j_gene: TRBJ1-5
v_gene: TRBV28
CDR3aa: ASSGGNQPQH

d_gene: .
j_gene: TRBJ2-7
v_gene: TRBV18
CDR3aa: ASSLPGGLEQY

d_gene: .
j_gene: TRBJ2-3
v_gene: TRBV6-8
CDR3aa: ASSYFGETDTQY

d_gene: TRBD2
j_gene: TRBJ2-2
v_gene: TRBV7-3
CDR3aa: AISKGLAGVTGELF

d_gene: TRBD1
j_gene: TRBJ2-1
v_gene: TRBV28
CDR3aa: ASSLDRVEEQF

d_gene: TRBD1
j_gene: TRBJ2-3
v_gene: TRBV28
CDR3aa: ASSPGDRGTDTQY

d_gene: TRBD2
j_gene: TRBJ2-5
v_gene: TRBV15
CDR3aa: ATSRDLRTSVETQY

d_gene: .
j_gene: TRBJ1-1
v_gene: TRBV4-1
CDR3aa: ASSSDMGGQTEAF

d_gene: .
j_gene: TRBJ2-7
v_gene: TRBV20-1
CDR3aa: SARDRSSVMNHFYEQY

d_gene: .
j_gene: TRBJ1-2
v_gene: TRBV29-1
CDR3aa: SVHPRLGLGGYT

d_gene: .
j_gene: TRBJ1-6
v_gene: TRBV20-1
CDR3aa: SARETASNSPLH

d_gene: TRBD1
j_gene: TRBJ1-2
v_gene: TRBV28
CDR3aa: ASNRLGVRGNYGYI

d_gene: .
j_gene: TRBJ2-5
v_gene: TRBV11-2
CDR3aa: ASSPWREETQY

d_gene: .
j_gene: TRBJ2-2
v_gene: TRBV2
CDR3aa: ANIGSGTMNTGELF

d_gene: .
j_gene: TRBJ1-6
v_gene: TRBV28
CDR3aa: ASSLTGTGGNSPLH

d_gene: .
j_gene: TRBJ2-7
v_gene: TRBV5-1
CDR3aa: ASSFSAGQVEQY

d_gene: .
j_gene: TRBJ2-7
v_gene: TRBV12-3/TRBV12-4
CDR3aa: ASSPGRPYWGYEQY

d_gene: TRBD1
j_gene: TRBJ2-1
v_gene: TRBV5-1
CDR3aa: ASSGTGYSEHF

d_gene: .
j_gene: TRBJ1-5
v_gene: TRBV28
CDR3aa: ASSPTGAGSNQPQH

d_gene: TRBD2
j_gene: TRBJ2-1
v_gene: TRBV7-2
CDR3aa: ASSFIGGGHNEQF

d_gene: .
j_gene: TRBJ2-2
v_gene: TRBV12-3/TRBV12-4
CDR3aa: ASRLGVDTGELF

d_gene: TRBD1
j_gene: TRBJ1-4
v_gene: TRBV27
CDR3aa: ASSWPGQGQEKLF

d_gene: .
j_gene: TRBJ2-7
v_gene: TRBV30
CDR3aa: AWRSDRYEQY

d_gene: .
j_gene: TRBJ2-1
v_gene: TRBV7-3
CDR3aa: ASSLDGNNEQF

d_gene: .
j_gene: TRBJ2-3
v_gene: TRBV24-1
CDR3aa: ATSDSLLDFHTQY

d_gene: .
j_gene: TRBJ2-2
v_gene: TRBV5-1
CDR3aa: ASSPTGNTGELF

d_gene: TRBD1
j_gene: TRBJ1-2
v_gene: TRBV5-1
CDR3aa: ASSSSPGQGYEDGYT